This TCR beta chain was captured in a study of blood T cell repertoires in COVID-19 (dated by TCRdb to about 2020). About the study as a whole: Samples from collaborators originated in the United States, Italy and Spain and spanned both the acute and convalescent phases of COVID-19. Deeply sampled blood TCRbeta repertoires from subjects exposed to, actively infected with, or recovered from COVID-19 were included in the dataset. The prospective study material was composed of cDNA or gDNA derived from T cells, B-cell-depleted T cells, or PBMCs. The samples were drawn from two sources: the first 160 participants of the ongoing ImmuneRACE study, and 1,254 subjects contributed by 6 global collaborators. The repertoires were made available in a free public database intended to serve as a resource for research on the immune response to SARS-CoV-2. HLA class I and class II types, where available, came from metadata supplied by the sample provider rather than from assay-based typing. Sample metadata almost always included a de-identified subject ID, COVID-19 status, age in years and sex. Overall study results and their limits: The amount of clinical and demographic metadata varied by source and participant and was provided uncurated.

Each collaborating institution followed its own protocols to collect whole blood in K2EDTA tubes. For TCRbeta analysis, collaborators shipped samples as frozen whole blood, isolated PBMCs, or DNA extracted from either of those sample types. The immunoSEQ Assay, a bias-controlled multiplex PCR, was used to amplify TCRbeta CDR3 regions from genomic DNA. On the authors' methods: Nucleated cell counts per sample were estimated from amplification of reference gene primers within the assay. Sequence reads were collapsed and filtered to measure the absolute abundance of every unique TCRbeta CDR3 rearrangement. For each sample, productive Simpson clonality was calculated by taking the square root of Simpson's diversity index across productive rearrangements. TCRdb obtained this table from immuneACCESS and retained in-frame rearrangements with V and J assigned. These tables miss some clones; where compared with another copy, unresolved V genes account for less than half of the shortfall, and the remainder is unexplained. From that table come the V and J calls and clone size; the DNA was used to work out D and trimming. The sample records around 300,000 clones, approximately 91% of which are singletons. The ten largest clonotypes hold around 2.1% of the sample.

In the case of this clone: Its antigen is unknown. No much larger clone is present one base from it, and per-base qualities are unavailable.

V has 2 bases trimmed and J has 4 bases trimmed; junction bases matching no gene number 7. According to the germline V gene (reference sequence), CDR1 reads SEHNR and CDR2 reads FQNEAQ. Reading from cysteine to phenylalanine, the CDR3 counts 15 amino acids. Only the CDR3 DNA is retained, 45 bases long and in frame from the first base. Material for sequencing was peripheral blood. The sequence was collected from a man aged 45 to 65 with acute or convalescent COVID-19. This chain is built from TRBV7-9 and TRBJ2-5; TRBD1 matches 7 bases in the middle. The CDR3: CASSLLGTGVETQYF. The sequenced DNA: TGTGCCAGCAGCTTATTAGGTACAGGGGTAGAGACCCAGTACTTC. The reference TRBV7-9 and TRBJ2-5 proteins fill in what lies around the CDR3, so the full variable domain reads DTGVSQNPRHKITKRGQNVTFRCDPISEHNRLYWYRQTLGQGPEFLTYFQNEAQLEKSRLLSDRFSAERPKGSFSTLEIQRTEQGDSAMYLCASSLLGTGVETQYFGPGTRLLVL.